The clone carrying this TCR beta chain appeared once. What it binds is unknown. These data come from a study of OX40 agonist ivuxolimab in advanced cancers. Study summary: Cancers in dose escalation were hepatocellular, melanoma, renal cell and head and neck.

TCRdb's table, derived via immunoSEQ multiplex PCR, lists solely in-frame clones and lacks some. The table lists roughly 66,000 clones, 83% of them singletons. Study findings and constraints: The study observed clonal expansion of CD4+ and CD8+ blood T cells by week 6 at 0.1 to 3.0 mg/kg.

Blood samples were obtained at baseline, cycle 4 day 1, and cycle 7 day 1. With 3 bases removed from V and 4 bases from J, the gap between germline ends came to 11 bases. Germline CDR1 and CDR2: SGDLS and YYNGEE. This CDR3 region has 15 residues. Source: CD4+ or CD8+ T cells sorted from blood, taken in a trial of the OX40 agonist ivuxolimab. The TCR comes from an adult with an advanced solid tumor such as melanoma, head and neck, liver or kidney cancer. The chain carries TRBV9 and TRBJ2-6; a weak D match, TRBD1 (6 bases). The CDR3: CASSARGSGANVLTF. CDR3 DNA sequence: TGTGCCAGCAGCGCAAGGGGGTCCGGGGCCAACGTCCTGACTTTC. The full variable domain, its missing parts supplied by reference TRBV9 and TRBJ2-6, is DSGVTQTPKHLITATGQRVTLRCSPRSGDLSVYWYQQSLDQGLQFLIQYYNGEERAKGNILERFSAQQFPDLHSELNLSSLELGDSALYFCASSARGSGANVLTFGAGSRLTVL.